This is a list of T cell receptor beta chains from one sample in a study of glioma-infiltrating T cells. MiXCR, run by TCRdb on the multiplex PCR reads, gives a single entry per CDR3 protein. In the table there are about 210,000 distinct CDR3 sequences, roughly a third of which are singletons. The sample consisted of glioma tissue, nonneoplastic brain tissue, or PBMCs (not recorded which). The receptor source for this set is a human donor with low-grade glioma or glioblastoma, undergoing nonglioma brain surgery, or in good health (not recorded which). The CDR3 runs from the conserved cysteine through the conserved F or W. D genes are given only for firm matches. Some rows mark clone size as missing; the rest say once, few, many or name a class of expanded clone.

clone_size: -; j_call: TRBJ2-7; d_call: -; v_call: TRBV6-5; cdr3_nt: TGTGCCAGCAGTTACGGGACTCCCCAATCCTACGAGCAGTACTTC; cdr3_aa: CASSYGTPQSYEQYF
clone_size: few; j_call: TRBJ2-3; d_call: -; v_call: TRBV7-8; cdr3_nt: TGTGCCAGCAGCGCATCCGGGATCGCCACAGATACGCAGTATTTT; cdr3_aa: CASSASGIATDTQYF
clone_size: many; j_call: TRBJ2-7; d_call: -; v_call: TRBV7-2; cdr3_nt: TGTGCCAGCAGAGGGGGGGTCCAGCGAAGCTACGAGCAGTACTTC; cdr3_aa: CASRGGVQRSYEQYF
clone_size: many; j_call: TRBJ1-1; d_call: -; v_call: TRBV27; cdr3_nt: TGTGCCAGCAGGCTACAGCCATCGAACACTGAAGCTTTCTTT; cdr3_aa: CASRLQPSNTEAFF
clone_size: many; j_call: TRBJ1-5; d_call: TRBD1; v_call: TRBV4-1; cdr3_nt: TGCGCCAGCAGCCTCAGGGGGGGGAGCAATCAGCCCCAGCATTTT; cdr3_aa: CASSLRGGSNQPQHF
clone_size: many; j_call: TRBJ1-1; d_call: TRBD1; v_call: TRBV4-1; cdr3_nt: TGCGCCAGCAGCCATCCCGGACAGGGTCTCACTGAAGCTTTCTTT; cdr3_aa: CASSHPGQGLTEAFF
clone_size: -; j_call: TRBJ2-3; d_call: -; v_call: TRBV7-8; cdr3_nt: TGTGCCAGCAGCTTCGTCCCCGGTACAGATACGCAGTATTTT; cdr3_aa: CASSFVPGTDTQYF
clone_size: -; j_call: TRBJ2-7; d_call: TRBD2; v_call: TRBV12-3/TRBV12-4; cdr3_nt: TGTGCCAGCAGTCTTACTAGCGGGCAGTACTTC; cdr3_aa: CASSLTSGQYF
clone_size: many; j_call: TRBJ2-5; d_call: -; v_call: TRBV6-1; cdr3_nt: TGTGCCAGCAGTACCCGGACGGATCAAGAGACCCAGTACTTC; cdr3_aa: CASSTRTDQETQYF
clone_size: -; j_call: TRBJ2-7; d_call: -; v_call: TRBV6-1; cdr3_nt: TGTGCCAGCAGTGAAGCTGCGACAGTCACCTACGAGCAGTACTTC; cdr3_aa: CASSEAATVTYEQYF
clone_size: once; j_call: TRBJ2-1; d_call: TRBD2; v_call: TRBV7-2; cdr3_nt: TGTGCCAGCAGCTTAAGGAGCAGCGGGAGTGGTTGGTGGGACAATGAGCAGTTCTTC; cdr3_aa: CASSLRSSGSGWWDNEQFF
clone_size: few; j_call: TRBJ2-2; d_call: -; v_call: TRBV7-2; cdr3_nt: TGTGCCAGCAGCCGCCGGTCCTTCGCGAACACCGGGGAGCTGTTTTTT; cdr3_aa: CASSRRSFANTGELFF
clone_size: -; j_call: TRBJ1-5; d_call: -; v_call: TRBV3-1; cdr3_nt: TGTGCCAGCATTGATACCGTGGGTAGTCGTCAGCCCCAGCATTTT; cdr3_aa: CASIDTVGSRQPQHF
clone_size: many; j_call: TRBJ2-1; d_call: TRBD2; v_call: TRBV7-6; cdr3_nt: TGTGCCAGCAGCTTAGTGGGGAGGGAGGCCTCCTACAATGAGCAGTTCTTC; cdr3_aa: CASSLVGREASYNEQFF
clone_size: -; j_call: TRBJ2-7; d_call: TRBD1; v_call: TRBV20-1; cdr3_nt: TGCAGTGCTACGGACAGGGCCTACGAGCAGTACTTC; cdr3_aa: CSATDRAYEQYF
clone_size: many; j_call: TRBJ1-1; d_call: -; v_call: TRBV7-9; cdr3_nt: TGTGCCAGCAGCTTAGATCCGGTGATGAACACTGAAGCTTTCTTT; cdr3_aa: CASSLDPVMNTEAFF
clone_size: many; j_call: TRBJ1-5; d_call: -; v_call: TRBV28; cdr3_nt: TGTGCCAGCAGCACCTCCGAATTGCTCCTCAAGGGGCATAGCAATCAGCCCCAGCATTTT; cdr3_aa: CASSTSELLLKGHSNQPQHF